These T cell receptor beta chains were read from a single sample in a study of breast tumors, draining lymph nodes, adjacent tissues. TCRdb analysed the multiplex PCR reads with MiXCR anew, one entry per CDR3 protein. The data hold 120,000 to 150,000 distinct CDR3 sequences, with about 30% observed a single time. The sample was axillary lymph node tissue. These receptors all stem from a female donor with breast cancer. Some clones in this sample may be carry-over from other donors' samples. The CDR3 runs from the conserved cysteine through the conserved F or W. A D gene is named only where the DNA matches it firmly. For some rows the clone size is stated as once, few or many, or as a class when expanded; others skip it.

TRBD1 | TRBJ1-2 | TRBV29-1 | many | TGCAGCGCTTGGGGCCAGGGGGCGGTTGGCTACACCTTC | CSAWGQGAVGYTF
TRBD1 | TRBJ2-1 | TRBV3-1 | few | TGTGCCAGCAGCCAAGTTGGGACAGGGTCCCCCAATGAGCAGTTCTTC | CASSQVGTGSPNEQFF
. | TRBJ1-2 | TRBV3-1 | many | TGTGCCAGCAGCCAACGGGACTTTGGCTACACCTTC | CASSQRDFGYTF
. | TRBJ1-2 | TRBV9 | many | TGTGCCAGCAGCGTACAGGTATCGAACTATGGCTACACCTTC | CASSVQVSNYGYTF
. | TRBJ2-6 | TRBV30 | many | TGTGCCTGGGGGCGGTGGAGGGGGCCTGGGGCCAACGTCCTGACTTTC | CAWGRWRGPGANVLTF
. | TRBJ1-1 | TRBV20-1 | few | TGCAGTGCTTTTCTACTGGACGGACCGATGAACACTGAAGCTTTCTTT | CSAFLLDGPMNTEAFF
. | TRBJ2-5 | TRBV24-1 | many | TGTGCCACCAGTGAGACGGGGAACCAAGAGACCCAGTACTTC | CATSETGNQETQYF
. | TRBJ1-2 | TRBV20-1 | . | TGCAGTGCTAGGCAGGGTAGGGCCTATGGCTACACCTTC | CSARQGRAYGYTF
. | TRBJ1-2 | TRBV6-2/TRBV6-3 | many | TGTGCCAGCAGTTACTCAGGGTCGAATGGCTACACCTTC | CASSYSGSNGYTF
TRBD2 | TRBJ2-1 | TRBV5-5 | many | TGTGCCAGTATCCCGGAACCGGGACTAGCGGGATACAATGAGCAGTTCTTC | CASIPEPGLAGYNEQFF
. | TRBJ2-5 | TRBV14 | many | TGTGCCAGGACAGCCCGCGAGACCCAGTACTTC | CARTARETQYF
. | TRBJ1-3 | TRBV4-3 | many | TGCGCCAGCAGCCAAGGACGGGATGGAAACACCATATATTTT | CASSQGRDGNTIYF
. | TRBJ2-1 | TRBV18 | many | TGTGCCAGCTCACCACCTCCGGGGAATGAGCAGTTCTTC | CASSPPPGNEQFF
. | TRBJ1-2 | TRBV4-1 | many | TGCGCCAGCAGCCAGAGCCGGGGCAGGGGTTTTGTGGGTGGCTACACCTTC | CASSQSRGRGFVGGYTF
. | TRBJ1-3 | TRBV3-1 | many | TGTGCCAGCAGCCAAGAGGGGGGAAACACCATATATTTT | CASSQEGGNTIYF
TRBD1 | TRBJ2-3 | TRBV5-1 | . | TGCGCCAGCAGCTCCGGACAGGGTGCAGTAGATACGCAGTATTTT | CASSSGQGAVDTQYF
TRBD2 | TRBJ2-2 | TRBV5-6 | many | TGTGCCAGCAGCTTCCGAGCGGGGGGGAAGAACACCGGGGAGCTGTTTTTT | CASSFRAGGKNTGELFF
. | TRBJ2-3 | TRBV29-1 | many | TGCAGCGCCCCCAAGGGTCCAGAGGCAGATACGCAGTATTTT | CSAPKGPEADTQYF
. | TRBJ1-6 | TRBV9 | . | TGTGCCAGCAGCAGAACGGGGGGGAGTGGTTCACCCCTCCACTTT | CASSRTGGSGSPLHF
. | TRBJ1-6 | TRBV28 | many | TGTGCCTACCGGTCCGGGTCTGGGGGCAATTCACCCCTCCACTTT | CAYRSGSGGNSPLHF
. | TRBJ1-6 | TRBV30 | many | TGTGCCTGGAGGAAACACCTATCGGCTGCGGGTAATTCACCCCTCCACTTT | CAWRKHLSAAGNSPLHF
TRBD1 | TRBJ2-3 | TRBV19 | many | TGTGCCACAGATGAAACCTGGGACAGCCGCACAGATACGCAGTATTTT | CATDETWDSRTDTQYF
. | TRBJ1-2 | TRBV2 | many | TGTGCCAGCACTATGAGGTCTAACTATGGCTACACCTTC | CASTMRSNYGYTF
. | TRBJ1-2 | TRBV5-6 | few | TGTGCCAGCAGCTTGCATGCAGCGGGCTTTGGCTACACCTTC | CASSLHAAGFGYTF
. | TRBJ2-3 | TRBV6-4 | . | TGTGCCAGCAGTGAAACTCCTGCAAGCACAGATACGCAGTATTTT | CASSETPASTDTQYF
. | TRBJ2-5 | TRBV30 | many | TGTGCCTGGAGTGCGGGGAGGGAGACCCAGTACTTC | CAWSAGRETQYF
. | TRBJ1-6 | TRBV20-1 | . | . | CCASSLGPIGSPLHF
. | TRBJ1-4 | TRBV5-1 | many | TGCGCCAGCAGCTTCCAGGGAGATGATGAAAAACTGTTTTTT | CASSFQGDDEKLFF
TRBD1 | TRBJ1-4 | TRBV18 | many | TGTGCCAGCTCAAATGCGGGACAGCGTAATGAAAAACTGTTTTTT | CASSNAGQRNEKLFF
TRBD1 | TRBJ2-1 | TRBV29-1 | . | TGCAGCGTCGACAGGGTCGTCAATGAGCAGTTCTTC | CSVDRVVNEQFF
. | TRBJ1-5 | TRBV15 | once | TGTGCCACCAGCAGAGATCTGGGTCGAGTAAATCCGCCCCAGCATTTT | CATSRDLGRVNPPQHF
. | TRBJ1-6 | TRBV12-3/TRBV12-4 | many | TGTGCCAGCAGGGACGGCGGAGCCTATAATTCACCCCTCCACTTT | CASRDGGAYNSPLHF
TRBD1 | TRBJ1-6 | TRBV20-1 | . | TGCAGTGCTAGAGTTTGGGCCGGGACAGGGCATAATTCACCCCTCCACTTT | CSARVWAGTGHNSPLHF
TRBD1 | TRBJ2-3 | TRBV12-3/TRBV12-4 | many | TGTGCCAGCAGTATCCCCTCAGGGGGAAGCACAGATACGCAGTATTTT | CASSIPSGGSTDTQYF
. | TRBJ1-5 | TRBV20-1 | once | TGCAGTGCTAGTCCTGGGGATGGCAATCAGCCCCAGCATTTT | CSASPGDGNQPQHF
TRBD1 | TRBJ1-1 | TRBV20-1 | . | TGCAGTGCTACGTCTGACAGGGAATTCACTGAAGCTTTCTTT | CSATSDREFTEAFF
. | TRBJ1-4 | TRBV2 | . | TGTGCCAGCAGTCCCGGACCACTGGGGGGACTGTTTTTT | CASSPGPLGGLFF
. | TRBJ2-7 | TRBV2 | many | TGTGCCAGCAGTCAGGGGACTTACTACGAGCAGTACTTC | CASSQGTYYEQYF
. | TRBJ1-2 | TRBV2 | . | TGTGCCAGCAGTGCGATACAGGGCTCTAACTATGGCTACACCTTC | CASSAIQGSNYGYTF
. | TRBJ2-7 | TRBV6-1 | many | TGTGCCAGCAGTGAGAGGGTCGGGGACGAGCAGTACTTC | CASSERVGDEQYF
. | TRBJ2-7 | TRBV2 | many | TGTGCCAGCAGTGATAGGGACTACGAGCAGTACTTC | CASSDRDYEQYF
. | TRBJ2-5 | TRBV4-2 | many | TGTGCCAGCAGCCAAGAAGCAACGCGAATAGAGACCCAGTACTTC | CASSQEATRIETQYF
TRBD2 | TRBJ2-4 | TRBV5-1 | many | TGCGCCAGCAGCCCTCGAACTGGGGGGGGAAACATTCAGTACTTC | CASSPRTGGGNIQYF
. | TRBJ1-4 | TRBV29-1 | . | . | CIAGGLGHVSLCQQVDRASEKLFF
. | TRBJ1-1 | TRBV6-5 | . | TGTGCCAGCAGCATGAGAGTGGGCACTGAAGCTTTCTTT | CASSMRVGTEAFF
. | TRBJ1-6 | TRBV29-1 | . | TGCAGGACTTTGGTCACAGGCACATCAGCCCTCCACTTT | CRTLVTGTSALHF
. | TRBJ1-3 | TRBV12-3/TRBV12-4 | . | TGTGCCAGCAGTCTGGGACCTCGTACCATATATTTT | CASSLGPRTIYF
TRBD1 | TRBJ2-3 | TRBV5-1 | many | TGCGCCAGCGCCCCCCTCGGGGGACAGGGTCCAGATACGCAGTATTTT | CASAPLGGQGPDTQYF
TRBD1 | TRBJ1-2 | TRBV19 | many | TGTGCCAGTAGTATAGATGGGACAGGGATCTATGGCTACACCTTC | CASSIDGTGIYGYTF
. | TRBJ1-3 | TRBV12-3/TRBV12-4 | many | TGTGCCAGCAGTTTAGACTCAGGGGACACCATATATTTT | CASSLDSGDTIYF
. | TRBJ1-5 | TRBV6-5 | many | TGTGCCAGCAGTTCGACGCGGTCTCAGCCCCAGCATTTT | CASSSTRSQPQHF
TRBD1 | TRBJ1-6 | TRBV5-1 | . | TGCGCCAGCAGCTACGCCGGGACAGGTAATTCACCCCTCCACTTT | CASSYAGTGNSPLHF
TRBD2 | TRBJ2-7 | TRBV19 | many | TGTGCCAGTAGTATTGGACTAGCGGGGGGGAACGAGCAGTACTTC | CASSIGLAGGNEQYF
. | TRBJ1-3 | TRBV6-5 | many | TGTGCCAGCAGACAAACCTACTCTGGAAACACCATATATTTT | CASRQTYSGNTIYF
TRBD1 | TRBJ2-6 | TRBV9 | many | TGTGCCAGCAGCGCGGGACAGGGCTATAATGGAGGGGCCAACGTCCTGACTTTC | CASSAGQGYNGGANVLTF
TRBD2 | TRBJ2-1 | TRBV6-5 | many | TGTGCCAGCAGTTACTCGTTCGGACTAGCGGGGGGTCACAATGAGCAGTTCTTC | CASSYSFGLAGGHNEQFF
. | TRBJ1-6 | TRBV6-6 | many | TGTGCCAGCAGACAGGAGGGTTCACCCCTCCACTTT | CASRQEGSPLHF
. | TRBJ1-3 | TRBV7-9 | many | TGTGCCAGCAGCCACCGTTTAGGAAACACCATATATTTT | CASSHRLGNTIYF